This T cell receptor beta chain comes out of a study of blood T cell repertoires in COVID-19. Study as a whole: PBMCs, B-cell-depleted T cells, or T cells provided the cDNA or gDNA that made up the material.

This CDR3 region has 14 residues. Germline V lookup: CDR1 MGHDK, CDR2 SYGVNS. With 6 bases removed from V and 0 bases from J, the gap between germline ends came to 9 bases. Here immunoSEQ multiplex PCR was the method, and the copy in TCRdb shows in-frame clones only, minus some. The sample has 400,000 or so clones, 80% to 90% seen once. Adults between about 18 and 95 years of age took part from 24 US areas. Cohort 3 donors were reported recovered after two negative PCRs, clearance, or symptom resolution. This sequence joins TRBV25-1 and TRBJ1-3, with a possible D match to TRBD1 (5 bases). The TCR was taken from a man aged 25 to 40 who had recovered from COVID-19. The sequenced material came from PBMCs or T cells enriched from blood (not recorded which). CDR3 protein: CASRADSSGNTIYF. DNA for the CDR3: TGTGCCAGCAGAGCAGACAGCTCTGGAAACACCATATATTTT.